The clone carrying this T cell receptor (beta chain) was observed a few times. Antigen specificity is unknown. This record belongs to a study of post-analysis software for immune sequencing data. Looking at the study overall: Both relapsing-remitting and secondary progressive multiple sclerosis featured among the disease courses, as did progressive-relapsing multiple sclerosis.

Germline CDR1 DFQATT, CDR2 SNEGSKA (reference sequence). The length of the CDR3 is 14 residues. V was trimmed by 1 base and J by 7 bases, leaving 17 bases between them. Study-wide points: Relative to controls, patients had roughly five TRBV segments at higher frequency, with TRBV5-6, TRBV5-1 and TRBV20-1 among these. Controls showed significantly higher normalized Chao1 diversity than did multiple sclerosis patients. Samples from one preparation batch, clustered by F measure, grouped strongly together.

Included in the TCR beta cDNA libraries were unique molecular identifiers. Each sample of about 0.95 to 11 million input T cells yielded around 500,000 cDNA molecules, so each molecule approximated one T cell. TCRdb redid the calling of the PCR reads with MiXCR, one entry per CDR3 protein. The repertoire holds about 500,000 distinct CDR3 sequences, approximately 46% seen once, with 9% to 14% in the top ten. This TCR was sampled from a girl aged 5 to 17 with multiple sclerosis. The sample comprised blood. This chain links TRBV20-1 with TRBJ2-7; the D gene is possibly TRBD1 (7 bases). This chain's CDR3 is CSARGRGTDLEQYF. CDR3 DNA sequence: TGCAGTGCTAGAGGACGGGGGACAGACCTGGAGCAGTACTTC.